A single TCR beta chain is shown here with its context. Original processing notes: Amplified reference gene primers provided the basis for estimating nucleated cell counts. Assay used: immunoSEQ multiplex PCR; TCRdb lists only in-frame clones, some missing. The DNA was the basis for D and trimming; V, J and clone size are from that table. The table records about 140,000 clones, 84% of them present only once. This record belongs to a study of blood T cell repertoires in COVID-19. Study overall: Sources were T cells, B-cell-depleted T cells, or PBMCs; the material itself was cDNA or gDNA.

The V end lost 1 base, the J end lost 1 base, and 12 bases lay between the germline ends. Germline CDR1 SGHDT, CDR2 YYEEEE. The length of the CDR3 is 15 residues. J is TRBJ2-7 and V is TRBV5-6; no definite D call. Input material: peripheral blood. The TCR comes from an elderly woman in a cohort sampled during active or convalescent COVID-19. The CDR3 is CASSLLGRLSYEQYV. The CDR3 nucleotides are TGTGCCAGCAGCTTGCTTGGGCGATTATCCTACGAGCAGTACGTC.